This TCR beta chain is from a study of blood T cells in healthy people across ages. About the study: Template switching picked up about one barcoded beta molecule for each two T cells.

A second PCR, run for roughly 7 to 12 cycles, used a sample-barcoded 5' primer plus a J-beta primer mix. TCRdb fed the 5' RACE reads into MiXCR, producing one record per CDR3 protein. The sample includes fewer than 950,000 distinct CDR3 sequences, 36% of them seen just once. General observations from the study: The authors considered diversity estimates from one million T cells to be underestimates. Both naive CD4+ cell counts and diversity were greater in long-lived donors than in aged donors.

Germline assignment: CDR1 SNHLY and CDR2 FYNNEI. The junction had 2 bases not matched to a gene; V was cut back by 3 bases and J by 0 bases. CDR3 length equals 15 residues. A remark on this clonotype: Its antigen is still unknown.

The chain uses TRBV2 and TRBJ1-5; TRBD1 aligns across 7 bases. The specimen was blood. The clonotype originates from a man younger than 35 in good health. CDR3: CASSEGQISNQPQHF. The CDR3 DNA reads as TGTGCCAGCAGTGAGGGACAGATTAGCAATCAGCCCCAGCATTTT. The full variable domain, completed using reference TRBV2 and TRBJ1-5, is EPEVTQTPSHQVTQMGQEVILRCVPISNHLYFYWYRQILGQKVEFLVSFYNNEISEKSEIFDDQFSVERPDGSNFTLKIRSTKLEDSAMYFCASSEGQISNQPQHFGDGTRLSIL.